Following are 22 T cell receptor beta chains from one sample sequenced in a study of read filtering for tumor transcriptome and immune sequencing. Molecular barcoded adaptors covering alpha/delta and beta/gamma chains were used on 400 ng RNA. TCRdb recomputed calls from the reads with MiXCR, one row per CDR3 protein. Among 100,000 to 150,000 distinct CDR3 sequences listed, approximately 13% were seen once. Material for sequencing was a population of CD138-negative cells sorted from bone marrow. All receptors derive from a donor aged 40 or older with multiple myeloma.

This clonotype has a count of ten or more. The V and J genes are TRBV28 and TRBJ2-1, with 9 bases that match TRBD2. The CDR3 spans 16 residues. CDR1 and CDR2 (germline): MDHEN, SYDVKM. Germline trimming cut 6 bases from V and 2 bases from J; bases unmatched to any gene: 8. CDR3 coding DNA: TGTGCCAGCAGCCTTCCAATAGCGGGAGCCTACAATGAGCAGTTCTTC. Translated, it gives CASSLPIAGAYNEQFF.

This clonotype occurred many times. The V call is TRBV12-3 or TRBV12-4, the J call TRBJ2-1; D unclear. V was clipped by 3 bases and J by 9 bases, with 9 bases between them. This CDR3 contains 12 residues. The CDR3 nucleotides are TGTGCCAGCAGTTTCGCCGGCATTGAGCAGTTCTTC. Its protein product is CASSFAGIEQFF.

This clonotype was seen ten or more times. As DNA, the CDR3 is TGCAGTGCGACGGGTCACCAAGAGACCCAGTACTTC. It translates to CSATGHQETQYF. This sequence joins TRBV20-1 and TRBJ2-5; unclear D gene. CDR1 and CDR2 from the germline V gene are DFQATT and SNEGSKA (reference sequence). This CDR3 has 12 amino acids. V lost 6 bases and J lost 0, with 8 bases in between.

The chain is built from TRBV5-4 and TRBJ1-2; D is undetermined. The V end lost 0 bases, the J end lost 2 bases, and 8 bases lay between the germline ends. The CDR3 loop spans 14 amino acids. Germline CDR1 SGHNT, CDR2 YYREEE (reference sequence). The CDR3 spells CASSLAPSNYGYTF. The DNA of the CDR3 is TGTGCCAGCAGCTTGGCGCCCAGCAACTATGGCTACACCTTC. Looking up the rest from reference TRBV5-4 and TRBJ1-2 gives the full variable domain: ETGVTQSPTHLIKTRGQQVTLRCSSQSGHNTVSWYQQALGQGPQFIFQYYREEENGRGNFPPRFSGLQFPNYSSELNVNALELDDSALYLCASSLAPSNYGYTFGSGTRLTVV.

The table lists this clonotype with many counts. The genes are TRBV4-1 and TRBJ2-7, with 7 bases aligning to TRBD2. There are 14 residues in the CDR3. Germline lookup yields CDR1 MGHRA and CDR2 YSYEKL. V lost 1 base and J lost 4; bases outside the gene matches: 4. The CDR3: CASSQAGGSYEQYF. The CDR3 nucleotides are TGCGCCAGCAGCCAAGCGGGCGGGAGTTACGAGCAGTACTTC.

This clonotype was counted ten times or more. The V gene is TRBV24-1, the J gene TRBJ2-1; D might be TRBD1 or TRBD2, each matching 7 bases. The CDR3 sequence is 20 residues long. V was clipped by 7 bases and J by 8 bases, with 35 bases between them. CDR1 and CDR2 (germline): KGHDR, SFDVKD. CDR3 residues: CATSETFSAGARGRVDEQFF. Here the CDR3 DNA reads TGTGCCACCAGCGAAACATTTTCGGCGGGGGCCAGGGGGAGGGTTGATGAGCAGTTCTTC.

There are many counts of this clonotype. The chain combines TRBV11-1 with TRBJ2-1, with 7 bases that match TRBD1. Germline loops: CDR1 SGHAT, CDR2 FQDESV (reference sequence). V lost 5 bases, J lost 12 bases, and 10 bases stayed unmatched. The CDR3 contains 13 residues. The CDR3 loop is CASSLGQPLGQFF. CDR3 sequence (DNA): TGTGCCAGCAGCCTGGGACAGCCACTTGGGCAGTTCTTC.

Comments on this clonotype: A much larger clonotype is one base distant, so this may be a read error. The chain uses TRBV5-5 and TRBJ1-1; D gene ambiguous. With 0 bases removed from V and 5 bases from J, the gap between germline ends came to 11 bases. The CDR3 consists of 14 residues. The germline CDR1 and CDR2 sequences are SGHKS and YYEKEE (reference sequence). CDR3 in amino acids: CASSLEEDWTEAFF. The CDR3 DNA sequence: TGTGCCAGCAGCTTGGAGGAGGACTGGACTGAAGCTTTCTTT.

This clonotype was detected ten times or more. The chain carries TRBV27 and TRBJ1-1, with unresolved D. Germline V gene lookup returns CDR1 MNHEY and CDR2 SMNVEV (reference sequence). This CDR3 contains 14 residues. V was cut by 0 bases and J by 5 bases, with 10 bases left in between. The CDR3 DNA reads as TGTGCCAGCAGTTTATCGGTGGGAAGTACTGAAGCTTTCTTT. Protein sequence: CASSLSVGSTEAFF.

Regarding this clonotype: A much bigger clone sits one base away, suggesting this may be a read error. The chain couples TRBV19 to TRBJ2-1; 10 nucleotides agree with TRBD2. This CDR3 contains 16 residues. CDR1 is LNHDA and CDR2 is SQIVND in the germline V gene (reference sequence). This CDR3 is CVSSGRTSGERREQFF. Here the CDR3 DNA reads TGTGTCAGTAGTGGCAGGACTAGCGGAGAAAGGCGGGAGCAGTTCTTC.

The genes are TRBV7-2 and TRBJ1-1; 11 nucleotides align to TRBD1. Per the germline V gene, CDR1 is SGHTA and CDR2 is FQGNSA. Unmatched junction bases numbered 6, after V lost 4 bases and J lost 11 bases. This CDR3 region has 13 residues. The CDR3, as DNA: TGTGCCAGCAGCTCAGGGACAGGGGGGCGGGCTTTCTTT. Its translation: CASSSGTGGRAFF.

This clonotype was seen many times. V is TRBV29-1 and J is TRBJ2-7; tentatively, D is TRBD2 (7 bases). V lost 4 bases to trimming and J lost 3 bases, with 10 bases between them. The germline V gene has CDR1 SQVTM and CDR2 ANQGSEA. This CDR3 has 12 amino acids. In nucleotides, the CDR3 is TGCAGCGTTGTAGGGGGGGGCTACGAGCAGTACTTC. Translated, it gives CSVVGGGYEQYF.

Turning to this clonotype: A much larger clone differs by one base, so this may be a read error. The V call is TRBV4-1, the J call TRBJ2-7; 10 bases fit TRBD1. Per the germline V gene, CDR1 is MGHRA and CDR2 is YSYEKL. J lost 2 bases, V lost 0 bases, and 4 bases had no gene match. The CDR3 is 16 amino acids. The CDR3 sequence is CASSQEGQGFPYEQYF. The DNA of the CDR3 is TGCGCCAGCAGCCAAGAGGGACAGGGGTTCCCCTACGAGCAGTACTTC.

This clonotype was seen ten or more times. The rearrangement links TRBV5-5 to TRBJ2-1; TRBD2 matches 7 bases. The CDR3 totals 16 residues. The trim removed 3 bases at V and 8 bases at J, leaving 14 bases unmatched. The germline V gene encodes CDR1 SGHKS and CDR2 YYEKEE (reference sequence). The CDR3 is CASSSLWAGAGHEQFF. The CDR3 coding sequence is TGTGCCAGCAGCTCCCTTTGGGCGGGAGCAGGTCATGAGCAGTTCTTC.

This clonotype came up many times. The chain recombines TRBV5-1 with TRBJ2-3, with 11 bases lining up with TRBD2. CDR3 length equals 15 residues. V shed 9 bases, J shed 4 bases, and the junction held 10 bases outside the gene matches. Germline V gives CDR1 SGHRS, CDR2 YFSETQ. CDR3 amino acids: CATRVTSGTPDTQYF. The CDR3 DNA is TGCGCCACCCGCGTGACTAGCGGGACACCAGATACGCAGTATTTT.

Many counts were recorded for this clonotype. The CDR3 DNA follows: TGCAGCTCCACGCGGGACCAACTTGGGAGCGGCAATGAGCAGTTCTTC. This codes for CSSTRDQLGSGNEQFF. V and J are TRBV20-1 and TRBJ2-1; weak D call: TRBD2 (6 bases). CDR1 DFQATT and CDR2 SNEGSKA come from the germline V gene (reference sequence). The CDR3 is made up of 16 amino acids.

This clonotype came up many times. The rearrangement links TRBV7-9 to TRBJ2-1; the match to TRBD2 covers 11 bases. Germline V gene data show CDR1 as SEHNR and CDR2 as FQNEAQ (reference sequence). The CDR3 has 13 residues. Germline trimming cut 9 bases from V and 11 bases from J; bases unmatched to any gene: 9. The CDR3: CASRLAGRGKQFF. In DNA form, the CDR3 reads TGTGCCAGTAGACTAGCGGGACGAGGAAAGCAGTTCTTC. Supplemented by reference TRBV7-9 and TRBJ2-1, the full variable domain reads DTGVSQNPRHKITKRGQNVTFRCDPISEHNRLYWYRQTLGQGPEFLTYFQNEAQLEKSRLLSDRFSAERPKGSFSTLEIQRTEQGDSAMYLCASRLAGRGKQFFGPGTRLTVL.

A note on this clonotype: Germline is not matched at one junction end, which may reflect a read error. V is TRBV5-1 and J is TRBJ1-4, with no clear D. CDR1 is SGHRS and CDR2 is YFSETQ in the germline V gene. CDR3 length equals 13 residues. The DNA of the CDR3 is TGCGCCAGCAGCTTGGAGCCTAATGAAAAACGGTTTTTT. The encoded protein is CASSLEPNEKRFF. Combining the CDR3 with reference TRBV5-1 and TRBJ1-4 gives the whole variable domain KAGVTQTPRYLIKTRGQQVTLSCSPISGHRSVSWYQQTPGQGLQFLFEYFSETQRNKGNFPGRFSGRQFSNSRSEMNVSTLELGDSALYLCASSLEPNEKRFFGSGTQLSVL.

Of note for this clonotype: A read error may be the cause here, since a much bigger clone is one base away. This chain joins TRBV7-3 and TRBJ2-3, with 7 positions matching TRBD2. This CDR3 is built from 17 residues. Germline lookup yields CDR1 SGHTA and CDR2 FQGTGA. The CDR3 region is CASSLGAGAGGTGTQYF. DNA of the CDR3: TGTGCCAGCAGCTTAGGGGCGGGAGCCGGAGGCACAGGTACGCAGTATTTT.

This clonotype was recorded at least ten times. The V gene is TRBV6-2 or TRBV6-3, the J gene TRBJ2-3; D uncertain. Looked up from germline, CDR1 is MNHEY and CDR2 is SVGEGT. V shed 7 bases and J shed 2 bases, with 28 bases lying between them. The length of the CDR3 is 19 residues. The CDR3 sequence is CASIWFSALPTESTDTQYF. CDR3 nucleotide sequence: TGTGCCAGCATTTGGTTCAGTGCACTCCCAACAGAATCCACAGATACGCAGTATTTT.

The chain combines TRBV7-6 with TRBJ1-3; D may be TRBD1 (5 bases). Germline V lookup: CDR1 SGHVS, CDR2 FNYEAQ. The V end lost 1 base, the J end lost 1 base, and 8 bases lay between the germline ends. The CDR3 length is 15 residues. The DNA for the CDR3 is TGTGCCAGCAGCTTAGTCGCAGGGTCTGGAAACACCATATATTTT. Its translation is CASSLVAGSGNTIYF.

In its sample, this clonotype was seen many times. This sequence joins TRBV6-1 and TRBJ2-5; D is undetermined. This CDR3 is built from 13 residues. Trimming shortened V by 8 bases and J by 5 bases, and 15 bases separated the two germline ends. The germline V gene encodes CDR1 MNHNS and CDR2 SASEGT. CDR3 sequence reads: CASFNGQAETQYF. The DNA for the CDR3 is TGTGCCAGCTTTAACGGCCAGGCCGAGACCCAGTACTTC.